This T cell receptor (beta chain) was identified during a study of blood T cell repertoires in COVID-19. About the research overall: There were acute and convalescent COVID-19 samples, and they came from the United States, Italy and Spain. PBMCs, B-cell-depleted T cells, or T cells provided the cDNA or gDNA that made up the material.

Methods used by the authors: Amplifying reference gene primers gave estimates of nucleated cell counts. Sequenced by immunoSEQ multiplex PCR; TCRdb stores in-frame clones only, minus some. D and trimming were read from the DNA, whereas the V and J calls and clone size are those reported in that table. The data contain tens of thousands of clones, around 88% of them singletons. The CDR3 consists of 15 residues. Trimming at V came to 1 base and at J to 6 bases, leaving 5 bases not matched to a gene. Looked up from germline, CDR1 is SGHVS and CDR2 is FQNEAQ. The chain recombines TRBV7-8 with TRBJ2-3; 9 bases agree with TRBD2. This receptor was taken from an elderly woman with active or convalescent COVID-19. The sample was peripheral blood. The chain's CDR3 is CASSLGAGGADTQYF. The CDR3 nucleotides read TGTGCCAGCAGCTTAGGGGCGGGGGGGGCCGATACGCAGTATTTT.